This T cell receptor beta chain comes out of a study of T-cell memory formation after mild COVID-19 (dated by TCRdb to 2020 to 2023). Looking at the study overall: TCR sequence clusters from the two donors were largely donor specific. T-cell clones expanding and contracting after mild COVID-19 in a couple of donors were tracked by longitudinal TCRalpha and TCRbeta repertoire sequencing. The cohort was made up of two young adult volunteers, one female and one male, who were previously healthy. On the study overall, not on this receptor specifically: Clones contracting from day 15 to 85 had balanced CD4/CD8 phenotypes, while a second wave expanding from day 15 to 37 was biased towards CD4+. Contracting CD4+ clones were found mainly in CM and EM memory subsets, while CD8+ clones were enriched in EMRA. Some responding clones were found in pre-infection memory, which suggests that pre-existing cross-reactive memory T cells took part in the SARS-CoV-2 response. Only a couple of mild cases were covered in the study, and larger cohorts including severe cases with pre-infection samples were considered necessary. The second-wave clones that peaked on day 37 were not confirmed to be SARS-CoV-2 specific.

PBMCs were isolated by Ficoll-Paque density gradient centrifugation. This clonotype has only one observation. The antigen it recognizes is unknown. Base qualities are not provided; no much larger clone lies one nucleotide away. One read yields weak evidence. Sequenced using an Illumina NovaSeq 6000. cDNA libraries for TCRalpha and TCRbeta were prepared by 5'RACE using constant-segment primers, with sample barcodes and unique molecular identifiers added. Trizol reagent was used to extract RNA from every sample. Libraries were amplified in two PCR steps, with a second sample barcode and Illumina TruSeq adapters added in the second step. Sequencing of the libraries was done on an Illumina NovaSeq, producing 2 x 150 bp paired-end reads. The study's processing was this. The reads were demultiplexed and collapsed into UMI-guided consensus sequences using migec v1.2.7. With mixcr v2.1.11, UMI consensuses were aligned to TRA and TRB V and J templates and assembled into clonotypes. A clonotype was counted as expanded or contracted only if both edgeR and NoisET called the change significant, with noise models trained on biological replicates. For edgeR calls, a false discovery rate-adjusted p below 0.01 and a log2 fold-change threshold of 1 were applied. As an exploratory analysis of dynamics, PCA with hierarchical clustering was applied to max-normalized trajectories of the 1000 most abundant clonotypes. Separately sequenced CD4+ and CD8+ repertoires were used to assign a CD4 or CD8 phenotype to each responding clone. TCRdb redid the processing of the public reads, applying fastp at Q25 and MiXCR, and retained in-frame beta chains. Every distinct CDR3 protein forms one entry, paired with its most common genes and DNA. TCRdb's processing, not the authors' own work, is the source of the V and J calls. This sample is represented by approximately 300,000 distinct CDR3 sequences; 15% to 20% of them were singletons. The ten largest clones represent around 21% of the sample.

CDR1 DFQATT and CDR2 SNEGSKA are derived from the germline V gene (reference sequence). V lost 5 bases and J lost 3 bases; the stretch between them is 10 bases long. The CDR3 holds 12 amino acids from the cysteine to the phenylalanine. Here the CDR3 DNA is all that survives: 36 bases in frame from base 1. This TCR derives from a man aged 18 to 35 who had mild COVID-19 (a few samples of this study predate the infection). The sample titles of this study are shuffled in the database, so cell type and time point are left out; the donor was told from shared clones. The V and J segments used are TRBV20-1 and TRBJ1-1, with the D gene too uncertain to name. Sequencing was done on a sample of PBMCs or a T cell subset sorted from them (not recorded which). The DNA sequence is given as TGCAGTGCTCTTACTCCTCACACTGAAGCTTTCTTT. Translated, it reads CSALTPHTEAFF.